These T cell receptor beta chains were read from a single sample in a study of sequential checkpoint blockade in melanoma. Sequenced by immunoSEQ multiplex PCR; TCRdb stores in-frame clones only, minus some. The table shows 30,000 to 40,000 clones, with 70% to 90% occurring only once. The specimen comprised CD8+ T cells sorted from blood (inferred from file names), sampled from a patient given nivolumab and ipilimumab in sequence. The receptors derive from a human donor with melanoma. Each CDR3 is given with its conserved first and last residue. D genes are given only for firm matches. A row's size may be missing; if present it is once, few, many or a size class.

>15|.|TRBD1|TRBJ1-1|TRBV10-3
CAISDPGQGAPEAFF
TGTGCCATCAGTGACCCGGGACAGGGGGCTCCTGAAGCTTTCTTT
>19|once|.|TRBJ2-1|TRBV21-1
CARRRTGLAGPSSYNEQFF
TGTGCCAGGCGGCGGACCGGACTAGCGGGCCCAAGCTCCTACAATGAGCAGTTCTTC
>14|.|.|TRBJ1-3|TRBV9
CASSGGLSGNTIYF
TGTGCCAGCAGCGGGGGACTCTCTGGAAACACCATATATTTT
>19|.|TRBD2|TRBJ2-5|TRBV5-1
CASSTTTSGRAVVVETQYF
TGCGCCAGCAGCACTACGACTAGCGGGAGGGCCGTCGTGGTGGAGACCCAGTACTTC
>15|.|TRBD2|TRBJ2-7|TRBV19
CASSRTSGISYEQYF
TGTGCCAGTAGTAGGACTAGCGGGATCTCCTACGAGCAGTACTTC
>12|large|.|TRBJ2-3|TRBV7-9
CASSPSTDTQYF
TGTGCCAGCAGCCCTAGTACAGATACGCAGTATTTT
>15|.|TRBD2|TRBJ2-3|TRBV2
CASSVAGGSTDTQYF
TGTGCCAGCAGTGTTGCGGGAGGTAGCACAGATACGCAGTATTTT
>15|.|.|TRBJ1-2|TRBV5-6
CASSLEVAVSTGYTF
TGTGCCAGCAGCTTGGAAGTAGCAGTGTCAACCGGCTACACCTTC
>15|.|TRBD1|TRBJ1-1|TRBV7-9
CASSETGGGYTEAFF
TGTGCCAGCAGCGAAACAGGGGGTGGTTACACTGAAGCTTTCTTT
>14|.|.|TRBJ2-3|TRBV27
CASSLSLSTDTQYF
TGTGCCAGCAGTTTATCCCTAAGCACAGATACGCAGTATTTT
>14|.|.|TRBJ2-5|TRBV7-9
CASSFMGRQETQYF
TGTGCCAGCAGCTTCATGGGGCGCCAAGAGACCCAGTACTTC
>15|.|.|TRBJ1-2|TRBV4-3
CASSQDLDSAYGYTF
TGCGCCAGCAGCCAAGACCTCGACAGCGCCTATGGCTACACCTTC
>15|.|TRBD1|TRBJ2-2|TRBV13
CASSRTGSMGGELFF
TGTGCCAGCAGCCGGACAGGCTCGATGGGCGGGGAGCTGTTTTTT
>13|.|TRBD1|TRBJ2-1|TRBV29-1
CSVAGTGIFEQFF
TGCAGCGTTGCGGGGACAGGTATCTTTGAGCAGTTCTTC
>13|.|.|TRBJ1-1|TRBV19
CASSMGINTEAFF
TGTGCCAGTAGTATGGGCATAAACACTGAAGCTTTCTTT
>14|few|.|TRBJ2-1|TRBV21-1
CASSFSTGTNEQFF
TGTGCCAGCAGCTTTTCGACAGGGACCAATGAGCAGTTCTTC
>12|once|.|TRBJ2-7|TRBV30
CAWRRDFAEQYF
TGTGCCTGGAGGAGGGATTTTGCCGAGCAGTACTTC
>17|.|TRBD2|TRBJ2-1|TRBV5-1
CASSLKFRSGANNEQFF
TGCGCCAGCAGCTTGAAATTCCGGAGCGGGGCGAACAATGAGCAGTTCTTC
>18|.|.|TRBJ1-1|TRBV5-6
CASSLTLFRRNMNTEAFF
TGTGCCAGCAGCTTGACCCTTTTTAGGAGGAACATGAACACTGAAGCTTTCTTT
>14|.|.|TRBJ2-1|TRBV19
CASSIGVGVNEQFF
TGTGCCAGTAGTATTGGAGTCGGGGTAAATGAGCAGTTCTTC
>15|.|.|TRBJ2-5|TRBV6-5
CASSLDSGLRETQYF
TGTGCCAGCAGTTTGGACAGTGGTTTAAGAGAGACCCAGTACTTC
>16|.|.|TRBJ1-2|TRBV7-9
CASSSPVSSRNYGYTF
TGTGCCAGCAGCTCCCCGGTGTCATCCCGCAACTATGGCTACACCTTC
>13|.|TRBD2|TRBJ2-3|TRBV27
CATRLAGIGGQYF
TGTGCCACTCGACTAGCGGGGATAGGGGGGCAGTATTTT
>16|.|TRBD1|TRBJ2-6|TRBV27
CASSLFQGAGANVLTF
TGTGCCAGCAGTCTCTTCCAGGGGGCTGGGGCCAACGTCCTGACTTTC
>13|.|.|TRBJ2-7|TRBV11-2
CASSSGLNYEQYF
TGTGCCAGCAGCTCTGGACTCAACTACGAGCAGTACTTC
>16|.|TRBD2|TRBJ2-7|TRBV6-5
CASSYFGTSDPYEQYF
TGTGCCAGCAGTTACTTTGGGACTAGCGACCCCTACGAGCAGTACTTC
>16|.|TRBD2|TRBJ2-1|TRBV19
CASSIFSGSLDNEQFF
TGTGCCAGTAGTATCTTTAGCGGGAGTCTCGACAATGAGCAGTTCTTC
>15|.|TRBD1|TRBJ2-4|TRBV19
CASKGTGGLWGIQYF
TGTGCCAGTAAGGGGACAGGGGGCCTTTGGGGCATTCAGTACTTC
>15|.|.|TRBJ2-1|TRBV6-5
CASRRDTVSYNEQFF
TGTGCCAGCAGAAGGGACACCGTCTCCTACAATGAGCAGTTCTTC